These T cell receptor beta chains were read from a single sample in a study of T cell responses to AZD1222 COVID-19 vaccine. Sequencing used immunoSEQ multiplex PCR; TCRdb keeps in-frame clones, though not all of them. In the table there are some 150,000 clones, approximately 93% of which are singletons. Sequencing was performed on peripheral blood, taken on day 0 of AZD1222 vaccination. These receptors were obtained from an adult in good health. Each CDR3 is given with its conserved first and last residue. D genes are given only for firm matches. Some rows mark clone size as missing; the rest say once, few, many or name a class of expanded clone.

once TRBJ1-2 TRBV5-1 . CASSPRGGLANYGYTF TGCGCCAGCAGCCCTCGCGGGGGACTAGCTAACTATGGCTACACCTTC
. TRBJ2-1 TRBV9 TRBD2 CASSPGGGTLFRGEQFF TGTGCCAGCAGCCCTGGGGGGGGTACGCTTTTTCGGGGTGAGCAGTTCTTC
. TRBJ1-2 TRBV19 . CASQNRGGAPPLYGYTF TGTGCCAGTCAAAATCGGGGTGGGGCTCCTCCCCTCTATGGCTACACCTTC
once TRBJ2-1 TRBV5-4 . CASSLLSSLSNEQFF TGTGCCAGCAGCTTGTTGTCTAGCTTAAGCAATGAGCAGTTCTTC
. TRBJ2-1 TRBV5-5 . CASSSLLDAYNEQFF TGTGCCAGCAGTTCGCTACTAGACGCCTACAATGAGCAGTTCTTC
. TRBJ2-1 TRBV14 . CASSQVSGVYNEQFF TGTGCCAGCAGCCAAGTTAGCGGCGTTTACAATGAGCAGTTCTTC
. TRBJ1-2 TRBV5-1 . CASSLGDSPNYGYTF TGCGCCAGCAGCTTGGGCGACAGCCCTAACTATGGCTACACCTTC
. TRBJ1-5 TRBV27 . CASKRGYNQPQHF TGTGCCAGCAAGCGCGGGTACAATCAGCCCCAGCATTTT
. TRBJ1-4 TRBV7-2 . CASSYGNEKLFF TGTGCCAGCAGCTACGGCAATGAAAAACTGTTTTTT
. TRBJ2-7 TRBV29-1 . CSVQTTGYEQYF TGCAGCGTACAGACTACTGGCTACGAGCAGTACTTC
. TRBJ1-4 TRBV5-1 TRBD1 CASSLAGSLGRGTVF TGCGCCAGCAGCTTGGCCGGATCTTTGGGCAGGGGGACGGTTTTT
. TRBJ1-1 TRBV3-1/TRBV3-2 . CASSQGGSEAFF TGTGCCAGCAGCCAAGGTGGCAGTGAAGCTTTCTTT
. TRBJ1-1 TRBV18 . CASSPPDNTEAFF TGTGCCAGCTCACCGCCGGATAACACTGAAGCTTTCTTT
. TRBJ1-1 TRBV6-5 TRBD1 CASSYDRVTEAFF TGTGCCAGCAGCTACGACAGGGTCACTGAAGCTTTCTTT
. TRBJ1-2 TRBV12-3/TRBV12-4 . CASNLRANYGYTF TGTGCCAGCAACCTTAGGGCTAACTATGGCTACACCTTC
. TRBJ2-1 TRBV6-6 . CASSPGGGSNEQFF TGTGCCAGCAGCCCAGGGGGAGGGAGTAATGAGCAGTTCTTC
. TRBJ1-4 TRBV18 . CASSPRGSGYEKLFF TGTGCCAGCTCCCCTAGGGGCTCTGGATACGAAAAACTGTTTTTT
. TRBJ2-1 TRBV10-3 TRBD2 CAISQLAGGPSSDEQFF TGTGCCATATCCCAGTTGGCGGGGGGTCCTTCCAGTGATGAGCAGTTCTTC
few TRBJ1-2 TRBV19 . CASSIPYSYYGYTF TGTGCCAGTAGTATCCCCTACAGCTACTATGGCTACACCTTC
once TRBJ2-7 TRBV11-2 . CASSLGGGSYEQYF TGTGCCAGCAGCTTGGGGGGTGGCTCCTACGAGCAGTACTTC
. TRBJ1-4 TRBV7-6 . CASSLDGNLNEKLFF TGTGCCAGCAGCTTAGACGGGAACCTTAATGAAAAACTGTTTTTT
. TRBJ1-2 TRBV25-1 . CASKDGESGYTF TGTGCCAGCAAGGACGGGGAGAGTGGCTACACCTTC
few TRBJ2-7 TRBV6-2/TRBV6-3 . CASSYSGGLSYEQYF TGTGCCAGCAGTTACTCCGGAGGGCTCTCCTACGAGCAGTACTTC